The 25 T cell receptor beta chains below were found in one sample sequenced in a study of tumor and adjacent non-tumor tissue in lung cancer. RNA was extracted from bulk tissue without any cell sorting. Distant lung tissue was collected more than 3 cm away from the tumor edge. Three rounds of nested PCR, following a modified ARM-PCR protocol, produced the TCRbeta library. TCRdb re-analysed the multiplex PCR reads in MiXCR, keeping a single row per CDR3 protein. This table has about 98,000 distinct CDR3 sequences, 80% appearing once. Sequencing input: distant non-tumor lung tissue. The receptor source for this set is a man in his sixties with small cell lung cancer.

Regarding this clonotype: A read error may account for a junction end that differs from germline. Written as DNA, the CDR3 is TGTGCCAGCAGTTTAGGAAAAGGACAGGGGATCACTGGAGCTTTCTTT. Its protein is CASSLGKGQGITGAFF. The chain is built from TRBV7-9 and TRBJ1-1; 9 positions match TRBD1. Germline CDR1 SEHNR, CDR2 FQNEAQ (reference sequence). CDR3 length: 16 residues.

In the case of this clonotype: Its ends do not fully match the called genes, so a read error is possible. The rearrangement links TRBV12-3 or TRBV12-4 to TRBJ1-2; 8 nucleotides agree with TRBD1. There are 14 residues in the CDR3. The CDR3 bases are TGTGCCAGCACTATATCAGGGGGCGTATATGGCTGCACCTTC. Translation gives CASTISGGVYGCTF.

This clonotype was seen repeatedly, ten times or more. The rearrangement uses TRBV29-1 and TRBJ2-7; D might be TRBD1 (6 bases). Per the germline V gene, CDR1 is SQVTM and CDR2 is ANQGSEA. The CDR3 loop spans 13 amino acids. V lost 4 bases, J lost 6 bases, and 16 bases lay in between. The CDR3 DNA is TGCAGCGTTGCTCGCGACAGGTCTAGCGAGCAGTACGTC. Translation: CSVARDRSSEQYV.

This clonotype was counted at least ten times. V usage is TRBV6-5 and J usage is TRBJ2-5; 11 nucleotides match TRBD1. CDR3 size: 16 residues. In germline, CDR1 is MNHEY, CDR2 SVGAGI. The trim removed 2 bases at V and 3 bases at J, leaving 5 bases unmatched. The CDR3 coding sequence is TGTGCCAGCAGTTACGTTCGGACAGGGGGCGAAGAGACCCAGTACTTC. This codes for CASSYVRTGGEETQYF.

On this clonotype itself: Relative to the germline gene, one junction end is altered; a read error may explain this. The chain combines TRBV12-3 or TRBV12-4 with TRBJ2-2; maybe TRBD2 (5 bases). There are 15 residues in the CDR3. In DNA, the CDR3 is TGTACCAGCAGTTCCCATCAGAAGAACACCGGGGAGCTGTTTTTC. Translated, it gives CTSSSHQKNTGELFF.

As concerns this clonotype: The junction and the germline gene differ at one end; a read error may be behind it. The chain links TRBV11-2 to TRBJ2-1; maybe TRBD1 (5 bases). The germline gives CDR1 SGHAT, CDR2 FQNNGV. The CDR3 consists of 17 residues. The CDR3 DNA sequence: TGTGTCAGCTGCTTAGTGACAGCCCAGAGCTCCTACAATGGGCAATTCTTC. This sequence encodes CVSCLVTAQSSYNGQFF.

The DNA for the CDR3 is TGTGCCATCAGTCCGGGACTAGCGGGAGTCGTGCAGTACGTC. This translates into CAISPGLAGVVQYV. This chain links TRBV6-2 or TRBV6-3 with TRBJ2-7; 14 bases are shared with TRBD2. The CDR3 covers 14 residues. CDR1 is MNHEY, CDR2 SVGEGT, per germline.

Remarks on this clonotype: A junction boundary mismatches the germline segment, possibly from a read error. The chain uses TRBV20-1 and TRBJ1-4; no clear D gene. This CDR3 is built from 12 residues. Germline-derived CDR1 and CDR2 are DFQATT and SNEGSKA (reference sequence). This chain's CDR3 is CSARTTNEKLFF. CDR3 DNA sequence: TGCAGTGCTAGAACAACTAATGAAAAACTGTTTTTC.

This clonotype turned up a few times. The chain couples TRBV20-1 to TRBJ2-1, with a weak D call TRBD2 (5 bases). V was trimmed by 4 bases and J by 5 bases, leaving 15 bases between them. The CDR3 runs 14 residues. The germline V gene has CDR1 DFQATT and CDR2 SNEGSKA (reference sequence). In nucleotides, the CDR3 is TGCAGTGCTACCGTGGGAGACCCTCACAATGAGCAGTTCTTC. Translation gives CSATVGDPHNEQFF.

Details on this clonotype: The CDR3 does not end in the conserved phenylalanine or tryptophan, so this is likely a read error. This CDR3 is CASSSLTSGTNTGELFL. Written as DNA, the CDR3 is TGTGCCAGCAGCTCCCTGACTAGCGGGACGAACACCGGGGAGCTGTTTTTG. V is TRBV4-1 and J is TRBJ2-2, with TRBD2 matching 11 bases. This CDR3 has 17 residues. The germline V gene has CDR1 MGHRA and CDR2 YSYEKL.

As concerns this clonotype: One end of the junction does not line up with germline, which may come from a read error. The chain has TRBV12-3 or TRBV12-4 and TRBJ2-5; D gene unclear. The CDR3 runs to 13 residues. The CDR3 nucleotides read TGTGCCAGTAGTTCTCAATTCGGAGTGACCCAGTACTTC. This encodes CASSSQFGVTQYF.

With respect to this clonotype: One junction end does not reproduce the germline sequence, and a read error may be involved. Here the CDR3 reads CSVVGLAVSYNEQLF. CDR3 DNA sequence: TGCAGCGTTGTCGGCCTAGCGGTTTCCTACAATGAGCAGCTCTTC. The V call is TRBV29-1, the J call TRBJ2-1; 7 bases match TRBD2. The germline gives CDR1 SQVTM, CDR2 ANQGSEA. This CDR3 has 15 residues.

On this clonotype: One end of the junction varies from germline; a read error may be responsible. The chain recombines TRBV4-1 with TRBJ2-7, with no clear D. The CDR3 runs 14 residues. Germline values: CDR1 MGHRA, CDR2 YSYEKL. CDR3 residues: CASSLVESSYEQYF. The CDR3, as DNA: TGCGCCAGCAGCCTGGTAGAGAGCTCCTACGAGCAATACTTC.

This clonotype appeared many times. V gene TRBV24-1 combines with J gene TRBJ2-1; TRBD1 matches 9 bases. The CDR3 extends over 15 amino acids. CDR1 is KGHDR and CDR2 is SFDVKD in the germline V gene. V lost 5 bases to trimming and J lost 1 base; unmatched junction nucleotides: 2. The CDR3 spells CATSGGQGSYNEQFF. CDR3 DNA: TGTGCCACCAGTGGGGGACAGGGTTCCTACAATGAGCAGTTCTTC.

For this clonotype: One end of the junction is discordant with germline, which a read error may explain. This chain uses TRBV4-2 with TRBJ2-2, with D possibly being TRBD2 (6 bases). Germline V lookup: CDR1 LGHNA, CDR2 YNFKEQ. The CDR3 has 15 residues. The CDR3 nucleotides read TGTGCCAGCAGCCAAGAGGGGGGTAGGGCCGGGGAACTGTTTTTT. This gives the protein CASSQEGGRAGELFF.

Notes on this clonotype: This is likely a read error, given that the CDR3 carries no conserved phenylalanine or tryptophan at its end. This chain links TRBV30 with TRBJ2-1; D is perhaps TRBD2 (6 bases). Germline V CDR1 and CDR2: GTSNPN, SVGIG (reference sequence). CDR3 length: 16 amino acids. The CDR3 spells CVWSVRPRVWGDEQFS. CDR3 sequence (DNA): TGTGTCTGGAGTGTAAGGCCTCGTGTTTGGGGGGATGAGCAGTTCTCC.

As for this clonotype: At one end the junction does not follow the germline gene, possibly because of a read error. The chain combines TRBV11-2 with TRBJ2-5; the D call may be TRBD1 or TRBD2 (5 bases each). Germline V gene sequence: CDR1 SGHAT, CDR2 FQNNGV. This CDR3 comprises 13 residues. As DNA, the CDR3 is TGTGTCAGCAGCCGGGACCGTCGAGAGACTAAGTACTTC. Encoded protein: CVSSRDRRETKYF.

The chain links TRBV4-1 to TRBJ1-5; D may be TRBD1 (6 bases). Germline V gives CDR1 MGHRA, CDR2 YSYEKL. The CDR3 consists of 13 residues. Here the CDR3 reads CTISQGMSQPQHF. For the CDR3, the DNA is TGCACTATCAGCCAGGGGATGTCTCAGCCCCAGCATTTT.

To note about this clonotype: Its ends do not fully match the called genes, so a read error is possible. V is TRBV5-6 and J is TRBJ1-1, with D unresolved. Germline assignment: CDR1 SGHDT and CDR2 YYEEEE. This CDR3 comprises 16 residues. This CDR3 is CANSLASETSNTEAFF. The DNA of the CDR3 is TGTGCCAACAGCTTGGCCTCCGAGACATCGAACACTGAAGCTTTCTTT. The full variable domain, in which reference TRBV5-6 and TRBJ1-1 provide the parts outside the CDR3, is DAGVTQSPTHLIKTRGQQVTLRCSPKSGHDTVSWYQQALGQGPQFIFQYYEEEERQRGNFPDRFSGHQFPNYSSELNVNALLLGDSALYLCANSLASETSNTEAFFGQGTRLTVV.

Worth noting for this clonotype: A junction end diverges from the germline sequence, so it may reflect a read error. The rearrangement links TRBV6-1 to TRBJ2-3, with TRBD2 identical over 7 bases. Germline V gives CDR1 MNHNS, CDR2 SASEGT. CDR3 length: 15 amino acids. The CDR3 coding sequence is TGTTCCAGCAGTGATTTGGGAGGGTCCACTGATACGCAGTATTTT. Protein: CSSSDLGGSTDTQYF.

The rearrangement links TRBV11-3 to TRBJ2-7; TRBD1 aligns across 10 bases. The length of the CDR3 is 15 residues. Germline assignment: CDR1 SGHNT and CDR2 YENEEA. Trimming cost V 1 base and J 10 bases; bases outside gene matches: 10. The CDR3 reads CASSLGQGARCEQYF. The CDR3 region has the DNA TGTGCCAGCAGCTTAGGACAGGGGGCACGATGCGAACAGTACTTC.

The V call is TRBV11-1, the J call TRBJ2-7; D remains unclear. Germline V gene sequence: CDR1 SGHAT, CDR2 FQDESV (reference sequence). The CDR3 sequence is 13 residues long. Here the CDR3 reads CASSLVRRYEQYV. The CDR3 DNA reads TGTGCCAGCAGCTTAGTGCGGCGGTACGAGCAGTATGTC.

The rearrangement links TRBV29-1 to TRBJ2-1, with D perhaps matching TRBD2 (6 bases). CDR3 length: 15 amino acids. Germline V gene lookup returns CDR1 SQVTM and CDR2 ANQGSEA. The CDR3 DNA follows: TGCAACGCGACTCCCCCGGGCCACGGAGGGAGTAAGCAGTTCTTC. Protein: CNATPPGHGGSKQFF.

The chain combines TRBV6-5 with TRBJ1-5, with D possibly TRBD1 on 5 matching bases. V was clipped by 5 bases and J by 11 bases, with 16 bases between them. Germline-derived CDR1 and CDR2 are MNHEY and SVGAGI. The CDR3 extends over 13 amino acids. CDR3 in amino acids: CASSNKGSRSQHF. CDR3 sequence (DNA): TGTGCCAGCAGTAATAAGGGGTCACGGTCCCAGCATTTT.

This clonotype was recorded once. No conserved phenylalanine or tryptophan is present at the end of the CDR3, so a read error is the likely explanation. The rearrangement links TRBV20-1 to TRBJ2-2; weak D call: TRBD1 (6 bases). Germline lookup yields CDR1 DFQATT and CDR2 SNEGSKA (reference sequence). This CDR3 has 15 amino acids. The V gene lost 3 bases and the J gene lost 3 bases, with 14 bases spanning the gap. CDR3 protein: CSARFPGHHTGELFV. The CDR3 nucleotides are TGCAGTGCTAGGTTCCCGGGACACCACACCGGGGAGCTGTTTGTT.